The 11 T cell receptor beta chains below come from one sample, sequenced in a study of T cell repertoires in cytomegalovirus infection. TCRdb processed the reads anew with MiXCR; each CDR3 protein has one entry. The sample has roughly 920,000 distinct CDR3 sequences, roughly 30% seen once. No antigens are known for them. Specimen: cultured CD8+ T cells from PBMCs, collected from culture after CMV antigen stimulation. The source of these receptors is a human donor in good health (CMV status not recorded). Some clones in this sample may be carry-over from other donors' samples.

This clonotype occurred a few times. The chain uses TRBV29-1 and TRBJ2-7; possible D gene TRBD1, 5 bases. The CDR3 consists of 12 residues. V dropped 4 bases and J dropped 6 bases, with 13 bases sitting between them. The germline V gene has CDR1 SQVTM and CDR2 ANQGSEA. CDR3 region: CSVVGRACEQYV. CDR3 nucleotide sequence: TGCAGCGTTGTGGGCAGGGCTTGCGAGCAGTACGTC.

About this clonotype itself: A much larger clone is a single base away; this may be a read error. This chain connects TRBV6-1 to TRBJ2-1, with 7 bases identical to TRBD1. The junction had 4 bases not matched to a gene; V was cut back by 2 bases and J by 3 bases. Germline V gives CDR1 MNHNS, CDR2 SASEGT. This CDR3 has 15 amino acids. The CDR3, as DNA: TGTGCCAGCAGTGAAAGGGACAGTTACTACAATGAGCAGTTCTTC. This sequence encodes CASSERDSYYNEQFF.

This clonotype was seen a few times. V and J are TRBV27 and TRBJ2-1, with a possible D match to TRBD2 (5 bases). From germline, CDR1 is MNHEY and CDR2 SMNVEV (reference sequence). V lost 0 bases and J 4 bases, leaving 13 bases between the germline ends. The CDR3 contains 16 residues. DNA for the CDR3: TGTGCCAGCAGTTTATCCACGGGAAACATTTACAATGAGCAGTTCTTC. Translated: CASSLSTGNIYNEQFF.

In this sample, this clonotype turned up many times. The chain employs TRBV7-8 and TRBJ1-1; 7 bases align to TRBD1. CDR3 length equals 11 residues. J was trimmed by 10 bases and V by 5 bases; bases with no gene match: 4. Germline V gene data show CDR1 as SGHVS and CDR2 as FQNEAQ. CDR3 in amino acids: CASSRDRVAFF. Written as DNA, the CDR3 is TGTGCCAGCAGCCGCGACAGGGTAGCTTTCTTT.

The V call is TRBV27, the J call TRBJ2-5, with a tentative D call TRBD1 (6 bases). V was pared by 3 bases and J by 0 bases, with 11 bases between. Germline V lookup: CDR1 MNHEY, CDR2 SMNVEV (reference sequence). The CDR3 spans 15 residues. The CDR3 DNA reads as TGTGCCAGCAGTTTGCGTGACAGGTACCAAGAGACCCAGTACTTC. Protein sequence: CASSLRDRYQETQYF.

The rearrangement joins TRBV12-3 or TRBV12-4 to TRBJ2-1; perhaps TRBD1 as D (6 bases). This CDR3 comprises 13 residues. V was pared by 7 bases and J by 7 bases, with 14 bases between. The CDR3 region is CASTWAGENEQFF. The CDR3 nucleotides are TGTGCCAGCACTTGGGCAGGGGAGAATGAGCAGTTCTTC.

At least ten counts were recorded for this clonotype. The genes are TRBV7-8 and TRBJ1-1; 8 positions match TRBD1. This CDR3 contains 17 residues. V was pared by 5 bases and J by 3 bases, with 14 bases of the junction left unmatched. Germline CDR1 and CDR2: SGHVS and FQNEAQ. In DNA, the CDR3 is TGTGCCAGCAGCCCCGGACAGGGCGGGGGGATTGACACTGAAGCTTTCTTT. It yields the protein CASSPGQGGGIDTEAFF.

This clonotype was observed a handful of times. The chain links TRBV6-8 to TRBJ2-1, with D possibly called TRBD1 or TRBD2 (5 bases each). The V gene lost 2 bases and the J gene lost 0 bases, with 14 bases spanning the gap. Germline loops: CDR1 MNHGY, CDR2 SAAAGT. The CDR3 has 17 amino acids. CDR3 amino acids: CASSYKPGTHSYNEQFF. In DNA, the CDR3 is TGTGCCAGCAGTTACAAGCCGGGGACCCACTCCTACAATGAGCAGTTCTTC.

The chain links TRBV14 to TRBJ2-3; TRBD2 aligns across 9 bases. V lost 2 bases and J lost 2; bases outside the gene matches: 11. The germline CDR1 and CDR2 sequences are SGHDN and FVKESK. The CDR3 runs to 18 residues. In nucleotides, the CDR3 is TGTGCCAGCAGCCAATTGCTAGCGGGGATCTCCACCACAGATACGCAGTATTTT. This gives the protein CASSQLLAGISTTDTQYF.

The CDR3 DNA reads as TGTGCCAGCAGCTATCACCGGATGAACACTGAAGCTTTCTTT. It yields the protein CASSYHRMNTEAFF. The V call is TRBV7-9, the J call TRBJ1-1; D remains ambiguous. V was pared by 4 bases and J by 0 bases, with 9 bases between. The V gene's germline CDR1 is SEHNR and CDR2 FQNEAQ (reference sequence). The CDR3 has 14 amino acids.

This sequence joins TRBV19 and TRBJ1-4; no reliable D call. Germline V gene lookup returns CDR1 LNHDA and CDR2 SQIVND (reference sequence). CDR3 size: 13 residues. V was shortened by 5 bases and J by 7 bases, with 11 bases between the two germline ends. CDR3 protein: CASSRYGREKLFF. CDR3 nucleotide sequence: TGTGCCAGTAGTCGATACGGACGTGAAAAACTGTTTTTT. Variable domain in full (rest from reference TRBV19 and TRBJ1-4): DGGITQSPKYLFRKEGQNVTLSCEQNLNHDAMYWYRQDPGQGLRLIYYSQIVNDFQKGDIAEGYSVSREKKESFPLTVTSAQKNPTAFYLCASSRYGREKLFFGSGTQLSVL.